These 27 T cell receptor beta chains came from one sample sequenced in a study of cytomegalovirus exposure and HLA in healthy donors. PCR amplification relied on 60 Vbeta primers (plus 13 Jbeta primers). This table comes from immunoSEQ multiplex PCR, and its TCRdb copy is limited to in-frame clones, with some not included. The sample consists of fewer than 250,000 clones, 60% to 80% of them appearing once. Sequencing was performed on PBMCs. These receptors came from a male donor in good health and CMV-seronegative.

The chain combines TRBV27 with TRBJ1-2; D unresolved. V was cut by 5 bases and J by 3 bases, with 13 bases left in between. Germline V gene data show CDR1 as MNHEY and CDR2 as SMNVEV (reference sequence). CDR3 length: 14 residues. As DNA, the CDR3 is TGTGCCAGCAGTCTAGGTTTTATGGACTATGGCTACACCTTC. Translated: CASSLGFMDYGYTF.

The V and J genes are TRBV4-1 and TRBJ1-2, with D possibly matching TRBD1 (5 bases). The V gene lost 0 bases and the J gene lost 3 bases, with 17 bases spanning the gap. From germline, CDR1 is MGHRA and CDR2 YSYEKL. There are 17 residues in the CDR3. CDR3 region: CASSQETGLPRDYGYTF. In DNA form, the CDR3 reads TGCGCCAGCAGCCAAGAGACTGGGCTCCCCAGGGACTATGGCTACACCTTC.

The V gene is TRBV7-9, the J gene TRBJ1-2; 7 bases are shared with TRBD1. Trimming removed 5 bases from V and 0 bases from J; junction bases left unmatched: 12. The CDR3 contains 17 residues. Germline V gene data show CDR1 as SEHNR and CDR2 as FQNEAQ (reference sequence). The CDR3: CASSTNSGTVSNYGYTF. CDR3 coding DNA: TGTGCCAGCAGCACTAACTCTGGGACAGTTTCTAACTATGGCTACACCTTC.

The chain is built from TRBV6-5 and TRBJ2-7, with 9 nucleotides matching TRBD1. CDR1 and CDR2 from the germline V gene are MNHEY and SVGAGI. J was trimmed by 2 bases and V by 5 bases; bases with no gene match: 7. This CDR3 is 15 amino acids long. The CDR3 nucleotides read TGTGCCAGCAGTATCAGGGACAGGGCCCCCTACGAGCAGTACTTC. Encoded protein: CASSIRDRAPYEQYF.

The rearrangement joins TRBV19 to TRBJ2-5; D uncertain. This CDR3 comprises 13 residues. V dropped 3 bases and J dropped 5 bases, with 10 bases sitting between them. Germline V gives CDR1 LNHDA, CDR2 SQIVND (reference sequence). The CDR3 DNA sequence: TGTGCCAGTAGTATCCGAAGAGGTGAGACCCAGTACTTC. Translating it yields CASSIRRGETQYF.

This clone was counted once. V and J are TRBV5-4 and TRBJ1-6; D perhaps matches TRBD1 (5 bases). The CDR3 is 15 residues long. V was shortened by 0 bases and J by 6 bases, with 10 bases between the two germline ends. Germline CDR1 and CDR2: SGHNT and YYREEE (reference sequence). CDR3 in amino acids: CASSLAQGANSPLHF. The CDR3, as DNA: TGTGCCAGCAGCTTGGCTCAGGGTGCTAATTCACCCCTCCACTTT. Together with reference TRBV5-4 and TRBJ1-6, the CDR3 gives the full variable domain: ETGVTQSPTHLIKTRGQQVTLRCSSQSGHNTVSWYQQALGQGPQFIFQYYREEENGRGNFPPRFSGLQFPNYSSELNVNALELDDSALYLCASSLAQGANSPLHFGNGTRLTVT.

This chain uses TRBV4-1 with TRBJ2-7, with 7 bases fitting TRBD2. The CDR3 contains 15 residues. The germline gives CDR1 MGHRA, CDR2 YSYEKL. The V and J ends lost 1 base and 0 bases, in that order; junction bases with no gene match: 3. CDR3 nucleotide sequence: TGCGCCAGCAGCCAAGGCGGGGGTCTCTCCTACGAGCAGTACTTC. It translates to CASSQGGGLSYEQYF.

J is TRBJ1-3 and V is TRBV19; D may be TRBD1 (6 bases). V was clipped by 8 bases and J by 1 base, with 15 bases between them. Looked up from germline, CDR1 is LNHDA and CDR2 is SQIVND (reference sequence). The CDR3 covers 15 residues. This CDR3 is CASLAGDMSGNTIYF. DNA of the CDR3: TGTGCCAGTCTCGCAGGGGATATGTCTGGAAACACCATATATTTT. The whole variable domain, filled in from reference TRBV19 and TRBJ1-3, reads DGGITQSPKYLFRKEGQNVTLSCEQNLNHDAMYWYRQDPGQGLRLIYYSQIVNDFQKGDIAEGYSVSREKKESFPLTVTSAQKNPTAFYLCASLAGDMSGNTIYFGEGSWLTVV.

The chain couples TRBV28 to TRBJ2-2; 9 nucleotides match TRBD2. The CDR3 length is 16 residues. Germline assignment: CDR1 MDHEN and CDR2 SYDVKM. Unmatched junction bases numbered 12, after V lost 7 bases and J lost 6 bases. The CDR3 nucleotides read TGTGCCAGCATACCAGGACTAGCGAGATCCTCCGGGGAGCTGTTTTTT. Its translation is CASIPGLARSSGELFF.

V gene TRBV5-1 combines with J gene TRBJ2-7, with 10 bases identical to TRBD2. Germline values: CDR1 SGHRS, CDR2 YFSETQ. J lost 3 bases, V lost 0 bases, and 3 bases had no gene match. This CDR3 is 15 amino acids long. In nucleotides, the CDR3 is TGCGCCAGCAGCTTGGATGGACTAGCGGTCTACGAGCAGTACTTC. Protein: CASSLDGLAVYEQYF.

In regard to this clone: Different DNA sequences within this sample yield the same CDR3. The chain is built from TRBV13 and TRBJ2-3; 9 bases are a match to TRBD2. With 5 bases clipped from V and 2 bases from J, the junction kept 11 bases outside the gene matches. This CDR3 region has 17 residues. Germline CDR1 PRHDT, CDR2 FYEKMQ (reference sequence). The CDR3 protein is CASSLVSLAGYTDTQYF. The DNA for the CDR3 is TGTGCCAGCAGCCTAGTTTCCCTAGCGGGGTACACAGATACGCAGTATTTT. The variable domain in full, completed from reference TRBV13 and TRBJ2-3, reads AAGVIQSPRHLIKEKRETATLKCYPIPRHDTVYWYQQGPGQDPQFLISFYEKMQSDKGSIPDRFSAQQFSDYHSELNMSSLELGDSALYFCASSLVSLAGYTDTQYFGPGTRLTVL.

The chain couples TRBV7-2 to TRBJ2-1; 9 bases line up with TRBD2. The CDR3 sequence is 17 residues long. In germline, CDR1 is SGHTA, CDR2 FQGNSA. V trimming: 5 bases; J trimming: 4 bases; junction bases outside the gene matches: 12. CDR3 loop: CASSPPRGGRVYNEQFF. The CDR3 nucleotides are TGTGCCAGCAGCCCCCCGCGGGGCGGGAGGGTTTACAATGAGCAGTTCTTC.

V gene TRBV28 combines with J gene TRBJ2-7; 10 positions agree with TRBD2. Trimming cost V 7 bases and J 4 bases; bases outside gene matches: 7. Germline V gives CDR1 MDHEN, CDR2 SYDVKM. The CDR3 spans 14 residues. In DNA form, the CDR3 reads TGTGCCAGCACCTCCGGGACTAGCGCGTACGAGCAGTACTTC. This codes for CASTSGTSAYEQYF.

The V gene is TRBV19, the J gene TRBJ2-1; no clear D gene. Germline CDR1 and CDR2: LNHDA and SQIVND (reference sequence). The CDR3 has 17 residues. V lost 0 bases and J lost 6, with 18 bases in between. The CDR3 region has the DNA TGTGCCAGTAGTATAGAAATAGCCAGATCCCCGCCCAATGAGCAGTTCTTC. Amino acid sequence: CASSIEIARSPPNEQFF.

The chain uses TRBV6-5 and TRBJ2-7, with 8 bases matching TRBD1. The germline V gene encodes CDR1 MNHEY and CDR2 SVGAGI. This CDR3 has 15 amino acids. V lost 0 bases and J lost 2; bases outside the gene matches: 3. CDR3 region: CASSYSTGAPYEQYF. In nucleotides, the CDR3 is TGTGCCAGCAGTTACTCGACAGGGGCCCCCTACGAGCAGTACTTC.

The chain couples TRBV7-3 to TRBJ2-2, with D maybe TRBD2 (6 bases). V gave up 2 bases and J gave up 6 bases, with 13 bases separating them. The CDR3 is 15 residues long. Looked up from germline, CDR1 is SGHTA and CDR2 is FQGTGA. The CDR3 protein is CASSLSTGEAGELFF. CDR3 bases: TGTGCCAGCAGCTTATCCACGGGGGAGGCCGGGGAGCTGTTTTTT. The variable domain in full, completed from reference TRBV7-3 and TRBJ2-2, reads GAGVSQTPSNKVTEKGKYVELRCDPISGHTALYWYRQSLGQGPEFLIYFQGTGAADDSGLPNDRFFAVRPEGSVSTLKIQRTERGDSAVYLCASSLSTGEAGELFFGEGSRLTVL.

The rearrangement links TRBV6-6 to TRBJ2-1; D might be TRBD2 (6 bases). The CDR3 runs 15 residues. V gave up 2 bases and J gave up 6 bases, with 14 bases separating them. Germline-derived CDR1 and CDR2 are MNHNY and SVGAGI (reference sequence). The CDR3 DNA sequence: TGTGCCAGCAGTTACGAGGCGGGAAGAGGCAATGAGCAGTTCTTC. It specifies CASSYEAGRGNEQFF.

The chain joins TRBV18 to TRBJ1-2; TRBD1 is a possible D gene (5 bases). Germline V gene sequence: CDR1 KGHSH, CDR2 LQKENI. This CDR3 is built from 12 residues. V gave up 4 bases and J gave up 7 bases, with 10 bases separating them. CDR3 loop: CASSHPQGGYTF. For the CDR3, the DNA is TGTGCCAGCTCACACCCCCAGGGTGGCTACACCTTC.

V and J are TRBV7-2 and TRBJ2-7, with a weak D call TRBD2 (5 bases). Trimming pared 1 base from V and 2 bases from J, leaving 9 bases between. The CDR3 consists of 14 residues. Germline V CDR1 and CDR2: SGHTA, FQGNSA. The CDR3, as DNA: TGTGCCAGCAGCTTAGGAAGCGGAGCCTACGAGCAGTACTTC. Translating gives CASSLGSGAYEQYF.

The J gene is TRBJ2-1, the V gene TRBV30; D is ambiguous. CDR3 size: 12 residues. Germline CDR1 and CDR2: GTSNPN and SVGIG (reference sequence). Trimming removed 1 base at V and 9 bases at J, with 10 bases between. CDR3 amino acids: CAWSAVLFEQFF. The CDR3 DNA reads TGTGCCTGGAGTGCGGTTTTGTTTGAGCAGTTCTTC.

The chain links TRBV7-3 to TRBJ1-6; possible D gene TRBD1, 5 bases. CDR1 SGHTA and CDR2 FQGTGA come from the germline V gene. This CDR3 spans 15 amino acids. Trimming pared 5 bases from V and 0 bases from J, leaving 8 bases between. CDR3 in amino acids: CASSLDSSYNSPLHF. CDR3 DNA sequence: TGTGCCAGCAGCCTCGACAGCTCCTATAATTCACCCCTCCACTTT.

The V call is TRBV14, the J call TRBJ2-7, with 9 bases lining up with TRBD1. Germline assignment: CDR1 SGHDN and CDR2 FVKESK. This CDR3 contains 16 residues. V was clipped by 4 bases and J by 2 bases; unmatched bases: 9. The CDR3 bases are TGTGCCAGCAGCCTTCGTCCGGGACAGGGACCCTACGAGCAGTACTTC. Its translation is CASSLRPGQGPYEQYF. The full variable domain, completed using reference TRBV14 and TRBJ2-7, is EAGVTQFPSHSVIEKGQTVTLRCDPISGHDNLYWYRRVMGKEIKFLLHFVKESKQDESGMPNNRFLAERTGGTYSTLKVQPAELEDSGVYFCASSLRPGQGPYEQYFGPGTRLTVT.

The rearrangement joins TRBV6-5 to TRBJ1-2, with 7 nucleotides matching TRBD1. Germline lookup yields CDR1 MNHEY and CDR2 SVGAGI. V shed 7 bases and J 0 bases; nucleotides not matched to a gene: 8. This CDR3 is 15 amino acids long. The CDR3 DNA sequence: TGTGCCAGCAATGTCGGCCAGGGGGCTAACTATGGCTACACCTTC. Its protein is CASNVGQGANYGYTF.

The genes are TRBV4-3 and TRBJ2-7, with D possibly matching TRBD1 (6 bases). CDR3 size: 15 residues. Germline V gene lookup returns CDR1 LGHNA and CDR2 YSLEER. Trimming took 1 base from V and 2 from J, leaving 12 bases between them. The CDR3: CASSQGAGVAYEQYF. The CDR3 DNA sequence: TGCGCCAGCAGCCAAGGGGCAGGGGTAGCCTACGAGCAGTACTTC.

About this clone: At one end the junction does not follow the germline gene, possibly because of a read error. The chain recombines TRBV14 with TRBJ1-2, with 8 bases lining up with TRBD1. The CDR3 is 16 amino acids. The germline CDR1 and CDR2 sequences are SGHDN and FVKESK. As DNA, the CDR3 is TGTACCAGCAGCCAAGAGAGGGGCAGGGGGCTCCCTGGCTACACCTTC. As protein: CTSSQERGRGLPGYTF.

V usage is TRBV28 and J usage is TRBJ2-7; 8 positions agree with TRBD2. The germline CDR1 and CDR2 sequences are MDHEN and SYDVKM. Germline trimming cut 0 bases from V and 2 bases from J; bases unmatched to any gene: 6. This CDR3 comprises 16 residues. Here the CDR3 reads CASSLWGLGQTYEQYF. The CDR3, as DNA: TGTGCCAGCAGTTTATGGGGACTAGGACAGACCTACGAGCAGTACTTC.

The chain combines TRBV6-5 with TRBJ2-1, with 9 bases fitting TRBD2. This CDR3 spans 16 amino acids. With V trimmed by 1 base and J by 1 base, 2 bases remained unmatched. CDR1 and CDR2 (germline): MNHEY, SVGAGI. This CDR3 reads CASSYYLAGSYNEQFF. The CDR3 bases are TGTGCCAGCAGTTACTATCTAGCGGGATCCTACAATGAGCAGTTCTTC.